This TCR beta chain emerged from a study of human T cells and chemical hapten exposure. Time point noted: patch test 1, 2 weeks after DPC sensitization. Stated treatment: therapeutic diphenylcyclopropenone sensitization with weekly scalp DPC. TCRdb used MiXCR to reprocess the RACE reads, holding one entry per CDR3 protein. The sample records around 150,000 distinct CDR3 sequences, roughly 15% being singletons. Between the trimmed V and J ends, which lost 0 bases and 1 base, there was a span of 13 bases. The CDR3 has 16 amino acids. Germline-derived CDR1 and CDR2 are GTSNPN and SVGIG (reference sequence).

This TCR derives from a woman aged 25-40 years with alopecia areata. Some clones in this sample may be carry-over from other donors' samples. The V and J genes are TRBV30 and TRBJ1-5, with a possible D match to TRBD1 (5 bases). The sample in question was whole blood, obtained in connection with sensitization to the hapten diphenylcyclopropenone (DPC). The CDR3 sequence: CAWSVPGGRSNQPQHF. The CDR3 coding sequence is TGTGCCTGGAGTGTACCTGGGGGGAGAAGCAATCAGCCCCAGCATTTT.